These 2 T cell receptor beta chains share one sample of origin, sequenced in a study of post-analysis software for immune sequencing data. Prepared TCR beta cDNA libraries contained unique molecular identifiers. TCRdb ran MiXCR on the PCR reads and lists one entry per CDR3 protein. Of hundreds of thousands of distinct CDR3 sequences listed, 55% to 60% are singletons. The study, taken as a whole, reports: When patients were compared with controls, four or five TRBV segments were more frequent, TRBV5-6, TRBV5-1 and TRBV20-1 among them.

These receptors have no known antigen. The material sequenced was blood. These receptors all stem from a girl aged 2-10 years with multiple sclerosis.

This clonotype was seen only a few times. The chain is built from TRBV11-2 and TRBJ2-4, with TRBD1 identical over 8 bases. This CDR3 is built from 17 residues. CDR1 is SGHAT and CDR2 is FQNNGV in the germline V gene. The V gene end was trimmed by 5 bases and the J gene end by 0 bases; junction bases not matched to a gene: 9. The CDR3 spells CASSKRQGTLAKNIQYF. CDR3 sequence (DNA): TGTGCCAGCAGCAAGCGACAGGGGACCTTAGCCAAAAACATTCAGTACTTC.

This rearrangement joins TRBV3-1 to TRBJ1-4, with 10 nucleotides matching TRBD1. Germline V gene lookup returns CDR1 LGHDT and CDR2 YNNKEL (reference sequence). With V trimmed by 1 base and J by 5 bases, 4 bases remained unmatched. This CDR3 is 16 amino acids long. The CDR3 nucleotides read TGTGCCAGCAGCCAAGGTCCGGGACAGGGGAATGAAAAACTGTTTTTT. Translation gives CASSQGPGQGNEKLFF.